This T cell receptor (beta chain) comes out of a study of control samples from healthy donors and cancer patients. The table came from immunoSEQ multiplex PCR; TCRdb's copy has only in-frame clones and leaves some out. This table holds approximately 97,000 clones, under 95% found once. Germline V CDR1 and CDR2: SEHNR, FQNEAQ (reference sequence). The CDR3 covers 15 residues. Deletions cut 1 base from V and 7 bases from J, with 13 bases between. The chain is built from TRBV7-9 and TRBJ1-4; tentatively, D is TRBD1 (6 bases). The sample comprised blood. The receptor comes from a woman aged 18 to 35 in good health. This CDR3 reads CASSLVSGGGEKLFF. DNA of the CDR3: TGTGCCAGCAGCTTAGTCTCCGGGGGCGGTGAAAAACTGTTTTTT.